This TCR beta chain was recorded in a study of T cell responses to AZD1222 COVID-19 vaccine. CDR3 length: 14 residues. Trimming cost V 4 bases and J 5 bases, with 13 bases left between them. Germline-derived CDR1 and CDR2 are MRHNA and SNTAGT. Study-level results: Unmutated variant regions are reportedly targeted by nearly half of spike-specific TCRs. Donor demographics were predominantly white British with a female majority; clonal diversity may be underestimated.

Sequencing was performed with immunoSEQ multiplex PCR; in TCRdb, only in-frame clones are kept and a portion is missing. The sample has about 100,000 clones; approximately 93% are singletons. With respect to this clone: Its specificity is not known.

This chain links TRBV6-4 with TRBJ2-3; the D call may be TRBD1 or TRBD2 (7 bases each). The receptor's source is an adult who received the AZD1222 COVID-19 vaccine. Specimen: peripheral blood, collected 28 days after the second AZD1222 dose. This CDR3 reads CASSAQGEGDTQYF. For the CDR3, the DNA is TGTGCCAGCAGTGCTCAGGGGGAGGGAGATACGCAGTATTTT.